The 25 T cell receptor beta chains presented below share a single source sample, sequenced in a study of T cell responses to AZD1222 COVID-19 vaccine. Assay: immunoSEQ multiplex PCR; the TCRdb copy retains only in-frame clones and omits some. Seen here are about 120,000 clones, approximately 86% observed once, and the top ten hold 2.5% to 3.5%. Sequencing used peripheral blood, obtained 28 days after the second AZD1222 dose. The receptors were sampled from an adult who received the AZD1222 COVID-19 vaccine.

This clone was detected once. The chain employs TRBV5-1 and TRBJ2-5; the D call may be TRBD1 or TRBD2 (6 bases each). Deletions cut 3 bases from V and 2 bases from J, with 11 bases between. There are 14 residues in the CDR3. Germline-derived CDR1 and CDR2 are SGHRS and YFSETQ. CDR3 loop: CASSWGARQETQYF. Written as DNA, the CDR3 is TGCGCCAGCAGCTGGGGGGCGCGACAAGAGACCCAGTACTTC.

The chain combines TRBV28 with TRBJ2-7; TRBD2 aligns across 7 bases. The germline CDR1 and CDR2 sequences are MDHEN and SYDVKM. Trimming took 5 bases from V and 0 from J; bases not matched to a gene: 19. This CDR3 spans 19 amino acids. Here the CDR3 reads CASSTPREGWFNPSYEQYF. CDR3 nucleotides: TGTGCCAGCAGTACGCCCAGGGAGGGTTGGTTCAATCCCTCCTACGAGCAGTACTTC.

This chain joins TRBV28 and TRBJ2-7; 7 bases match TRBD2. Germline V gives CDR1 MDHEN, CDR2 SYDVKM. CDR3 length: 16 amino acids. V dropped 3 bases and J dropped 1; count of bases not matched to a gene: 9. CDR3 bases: TGTGCCAGCAGTTTTGGGGTGCGGGGGAGGTCCTACGAGCAGTACTTC. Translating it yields CASSFGVRGRSYEQYF.

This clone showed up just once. The CDR3 region is CASSESWTGTMNTEAFF. The CDR3 region has the DNA TGTGCCAGCAGTGAATCGTGGACAGGTACTATGAACACTGAAGCTTTCTTT. V gene TRBV25-1 combines with J gene TRBJ1-1, with 7 nucleotides matching TRBD1. Germline V gives CDR1 MGHDK, CDR2 SYGVNS. There are 17 residues in the CDR3. J was trimmed by 0 bases and V by 1 base; bases with no gene match: 8.

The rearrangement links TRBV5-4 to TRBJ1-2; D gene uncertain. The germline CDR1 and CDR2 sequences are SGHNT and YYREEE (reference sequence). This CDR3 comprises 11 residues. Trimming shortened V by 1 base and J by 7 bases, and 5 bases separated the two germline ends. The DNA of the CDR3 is TGTGCCAGCAGCTTGCACACTGGCTACACCTTC. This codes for CASSLHTGYTF.

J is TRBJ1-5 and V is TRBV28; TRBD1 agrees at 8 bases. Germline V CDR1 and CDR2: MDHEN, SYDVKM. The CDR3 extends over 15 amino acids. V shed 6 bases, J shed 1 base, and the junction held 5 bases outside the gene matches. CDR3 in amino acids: CASSQGAGSNQPQHF. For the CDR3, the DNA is TGTGCCAGCAGCCAGGGGGCAGGAAGCAATCAGCCCCAGCATTTT. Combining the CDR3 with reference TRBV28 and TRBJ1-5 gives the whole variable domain DVKVTQSSRYLVKRTGEKVFLECVQDMDHENMFWYRQDPGLGLRLIYFSYDVKMKEKGDIPEGYSVSREKKERFSLILESASTNQTSMYLCASSQGAGSNQPQHFGDGTRLSIL.

For the CDR3, the DNA is TGTGCCAGCCAGCTGGGACAGGGACTGAACACTGAAGCTTTCTTT. Protein sequence: CASQLGQGLNTEAFF. The V gene is TRBV18, the J gene TRBJ1-1; 9 bases match TRBD1. Germline V gene sequence: CDR1 KGHSH, CDR2 LQKENI. The CDR3 has 15 residues. J gave up 0 bases and V 8 bases, and 7 bases lay outside the gene matches.

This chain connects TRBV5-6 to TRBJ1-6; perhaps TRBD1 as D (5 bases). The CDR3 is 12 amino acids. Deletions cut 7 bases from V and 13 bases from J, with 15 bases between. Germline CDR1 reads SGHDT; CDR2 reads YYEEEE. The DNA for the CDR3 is TGTGCCAGCGGTATTCCCGGGGGTCCCCTCCACTTT. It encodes CASGIPGGPLHF. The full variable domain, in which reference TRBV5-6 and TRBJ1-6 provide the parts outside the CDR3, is DAGVTQSPTHLIKTRGQQVTLRCSPKSGHDTVSWYQQALGQGPQFIFQYYEEEERQRGNFPDRFSGHQFPNYSSELNVNALLLGDSALYLCASGIPGGPLHFGNGTRLTVT.

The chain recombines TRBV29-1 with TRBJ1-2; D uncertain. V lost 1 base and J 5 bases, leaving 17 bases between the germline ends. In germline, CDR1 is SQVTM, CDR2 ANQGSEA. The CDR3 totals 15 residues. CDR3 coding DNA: TGCAGCGTTGAAGGTCGCGGGCCTGGAGGGTATGGCTACACCTTC. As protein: CSVEGRGPGGYGYTF.

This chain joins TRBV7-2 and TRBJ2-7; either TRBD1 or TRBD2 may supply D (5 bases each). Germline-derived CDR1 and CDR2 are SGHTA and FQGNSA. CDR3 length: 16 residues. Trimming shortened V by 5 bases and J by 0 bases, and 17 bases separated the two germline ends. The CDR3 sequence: CASSLWDRRSSYEQYF. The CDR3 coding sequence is TGTGCCAGCAGCCTCTGGGACCGGCGGAGCTCCTACGAGCAGTACTTC. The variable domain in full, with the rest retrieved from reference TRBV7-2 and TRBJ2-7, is GAGVSQSPSNKVTEKGKDVELRCDPISGHTALYWYRQSLGQGLEFLIYFQGNSAPDKSGLPSDRFSAERTGGSVSTLTIQRTQQEDSAVYLCASSLWDRRSSYEQYFGPGTRLTVT.

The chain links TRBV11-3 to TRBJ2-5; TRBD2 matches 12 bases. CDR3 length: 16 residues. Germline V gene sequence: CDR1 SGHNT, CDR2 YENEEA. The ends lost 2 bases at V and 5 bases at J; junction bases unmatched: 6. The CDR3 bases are TGTGCCAGCAGCTTACTAGCGGGGGGGTATTCGGAGACCCAGTACTTC. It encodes CASSLLAGGYSETQYF.

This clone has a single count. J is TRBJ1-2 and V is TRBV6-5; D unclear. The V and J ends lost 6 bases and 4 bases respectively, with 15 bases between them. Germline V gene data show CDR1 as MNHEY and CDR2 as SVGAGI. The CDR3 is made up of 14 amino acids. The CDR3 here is CASSPLGLVYGYTF. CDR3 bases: TGTGCCAGCAGCCCATTAGGGTTAGTCTATGGCTACACCTTC.

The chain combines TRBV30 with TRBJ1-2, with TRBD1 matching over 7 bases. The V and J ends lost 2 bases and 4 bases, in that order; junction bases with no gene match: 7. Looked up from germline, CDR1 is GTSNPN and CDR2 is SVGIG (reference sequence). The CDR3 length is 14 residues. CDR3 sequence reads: CAWSRDRASYGYTF. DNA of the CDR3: TGTGCCTGGAGTCGTGACAGGGCTTCCTATGGCTACACCTTC.

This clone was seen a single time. CDR3 amino acids: CASSLGGAPLHF. The CDR3, as DNA: TGTGCCAGCAGCTTGGGGGGTGCACCCCTCCACTTT. This chain connects TRBV5-4 to TRBJ1-6; D is unresolved. The germline V gene encodes CDR1 SGHNT and CDR2 YYREEE (reference sequence). Trimming took off 0 bases at V and 11 bases at J, with 6 bases between the two ends. The CDR3 totals 12 residues. Full variable domain (rest looked up from reference TRBV5-4 and TRBJ1-6): ETGVTQSPTHLIKTRGQQVTLRCSSQSGHNTVSWYQQALGQGPQFIFQYYREEENGRGNFPPRFSGLQFPNYSSELNVNALELDDSALYLCASSLGGAPLHFGNGTRLTVT.

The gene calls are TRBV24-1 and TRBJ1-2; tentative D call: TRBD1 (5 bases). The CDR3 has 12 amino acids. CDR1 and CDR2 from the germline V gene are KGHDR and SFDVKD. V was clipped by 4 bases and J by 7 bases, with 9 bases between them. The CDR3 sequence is CATSEGDSGYTF. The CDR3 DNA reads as TGTGCCACCAGTGAAGGGGACTCTGGCTACACCTTC.

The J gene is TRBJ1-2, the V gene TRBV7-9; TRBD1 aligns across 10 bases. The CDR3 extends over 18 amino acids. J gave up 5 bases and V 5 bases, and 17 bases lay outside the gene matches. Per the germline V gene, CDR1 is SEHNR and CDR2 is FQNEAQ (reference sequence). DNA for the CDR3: TGTGCCAGCAGCGCGAGGCGGTCCGGGACAGGGGACGAGTATGGCTACACCTTC. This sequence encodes CASSARRSGTGDEYGYTF.

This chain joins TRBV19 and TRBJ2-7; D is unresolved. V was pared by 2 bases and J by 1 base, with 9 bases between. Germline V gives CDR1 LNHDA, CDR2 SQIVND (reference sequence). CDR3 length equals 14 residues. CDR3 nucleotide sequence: TGTGCCAGTAGTATATCCCCTCAATCCTACGAGCAGTACTTC. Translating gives CASSISPQSYEQYF.

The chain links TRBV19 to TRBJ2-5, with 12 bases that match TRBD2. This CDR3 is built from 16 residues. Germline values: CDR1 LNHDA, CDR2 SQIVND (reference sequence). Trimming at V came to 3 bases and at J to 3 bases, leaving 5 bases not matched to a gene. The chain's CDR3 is CASSMFLAGGEETQYF. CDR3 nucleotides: TGTGCCAGTAGTATGTTTCTAGCGGGGGGGGAAGAGACCCAGTACTTC.

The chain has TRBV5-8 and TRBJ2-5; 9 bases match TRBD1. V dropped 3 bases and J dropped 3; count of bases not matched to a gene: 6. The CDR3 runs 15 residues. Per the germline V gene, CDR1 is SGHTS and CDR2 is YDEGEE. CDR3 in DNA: TGTGCCAGCAGCTCCCCGGGACAGGGAAAAGAGACCCAGTACTTC. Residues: CASSSPGQGKETQYF.

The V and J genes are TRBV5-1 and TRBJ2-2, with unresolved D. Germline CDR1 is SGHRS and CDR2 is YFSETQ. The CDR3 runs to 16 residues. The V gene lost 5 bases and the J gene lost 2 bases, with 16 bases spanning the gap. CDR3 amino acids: CASSPFEVLNTGELFF. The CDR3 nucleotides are TGCGCCAGCAGTCCTTTTGAGGTATTAAACACCGGGGAGCTGTTTTTT.

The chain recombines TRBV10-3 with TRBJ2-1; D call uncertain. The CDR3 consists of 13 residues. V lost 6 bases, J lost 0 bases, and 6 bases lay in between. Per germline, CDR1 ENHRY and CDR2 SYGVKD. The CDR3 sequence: CAISQPSYNEQFF. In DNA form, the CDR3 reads TGTGCCATCAGCCAGCCCTCCTACAATGAGCAGTTCTTC.

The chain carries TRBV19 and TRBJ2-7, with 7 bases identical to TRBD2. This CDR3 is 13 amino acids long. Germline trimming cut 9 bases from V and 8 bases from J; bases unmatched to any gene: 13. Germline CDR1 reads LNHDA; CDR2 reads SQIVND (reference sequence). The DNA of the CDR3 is TGTGCCAGCGCCGGGGGGTCTCTTGGGAAGCAGTACTTC. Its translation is CASAGGSLGKQYF.

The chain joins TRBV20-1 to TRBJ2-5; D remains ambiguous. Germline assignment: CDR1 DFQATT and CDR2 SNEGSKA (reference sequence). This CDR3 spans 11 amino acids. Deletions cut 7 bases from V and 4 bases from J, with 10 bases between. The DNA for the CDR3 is TGCAGTGGATGGCTGCCAGAGACCCAGTACTTC. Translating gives CSGWLPETQYF.

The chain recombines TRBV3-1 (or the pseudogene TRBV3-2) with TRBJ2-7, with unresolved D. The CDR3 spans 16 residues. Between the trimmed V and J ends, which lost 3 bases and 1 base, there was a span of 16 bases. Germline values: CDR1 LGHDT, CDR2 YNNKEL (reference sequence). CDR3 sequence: CASSQTLGLPSYEQYF. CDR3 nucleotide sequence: TGTGCCAGCAGCCAGACCTTGGGCCTACCTTCCTACGAGCAGTACTTC.

The DNA for the CDR3 is TGTGCCAGCTCAAGAGGGATGGAACAGCCCCAGCATTTT. Residues: CASSRGMEQPQHF. The chain couples TRBV18 to TRBJ1-5, with D unclear. V was clipped by 5 bases and J by 7 bases, with 12 bases between them. This CDR3 has 13 residues. Germline V lookup: CDR1 KGHSH, CDR2 LQKENI.